This T cell receptor (beta chain) is drawn from a study of T cells in placental villitis. Some background on the complete study: Placental TCR-beta repertoires were compared across villitis of unknown etiology, gestational-age-matched unaffected controls, and infectious villitis in order to test an allograft-versus-infection hypothesis. Overall study outcomes, separate from this receptor: Small amounts of decidua were contained in the paraffin blocks, so some of the captured T cells, especially in controls, may have been decidual rather than villous infiltrates. Sequencing bulk tissue made it impossible to distinguish helper, regulatory or cytotoxic T cells or to tell maternal from fetal T cells, and the approach excluded gamma-delta receptors. Higher CMV-specific clone frequencies were found in infectious CMV cases than in villitis of unknown etiology (about 0.01 vs 0.001), and no difference in CMV-specific clone frequencies was seen between villitis of unknown etiology and controls.

The germline ends are 25 bases apart after V is trimmed by 5 bases and J by 6 bases. The CDR1 and CDR2 encoded by the germline V gene (reference sequence) are MNHEY and SMNVEV. Including cysteine and phenylalanine, the CDR3 has 18 amino acids. The DNA shown is the 54-base CDR3, in frame from base 1. Five infectious villitis placentae were included, four with confirmed cytomegalovirus and one with Toxoplasma gondii, and were not matched to other groups. The mothers in the infectious villitis group were younger, carried smaller fetuses, and either delivered preterm or experienced intrauterine demise in two cases. After delivery, the placentae were collected and evaluated both grossly and histologically, and only then was archival tissue selected. Five 10-micron scrolls were cut from each FFPE block, and DNA was then isolated using the AllPrep DNA/RNA FFPE Tissue kit. DNA concentration and purity were evaluated by NanoDrop, whereas RNA quality was assessed on a Bioanalyzer.

Using the immunoSEQ v4 bias-controlled multiplex PCR assay, run blinded to group allocation, TCR-beta CDR3 regions were amplified from genomic DNA. To estimate the quantities of nucleated cells and T cells in each sample, reference gene primers were added alongside the TCR-beta primers. Sequencing of the libraries was performed on an Illumina MiSeq with a 100-cycle paired-end protocol. The authors processed their data as follows. Diversity and richness were calculated in immunoSEQ Analyzer software; richness by iChao1, clonality based on Pielou evenness and Shannon diversity (0-1, higher means less diverse). Using confidence 3 and substitution 2, CDR3 amino acid sequences together with their V/J genes were queried against VDJdb for CMV, EBV and influenza A specificities. The Morisita-Horn index was used to assess how much TCR-beta amino acid clonotypes overlapped between the villitis of unknown etiology, infectious villitis and control repertoires. The table was pulled from immuneACCESS by TCRdb, which kept in-frame rearrangements only. Such tables lose some clones; where checked, under half of the loss comes from unresolved V genes, and the rest has no known cause. The D gene and trimming were derived from the DNA, and the V and J assignments and clone size from that table. For this sample there are 6,000 to 6,500 clones; roughly 78% appear just once. The ten largest make up 7% to 10% of the sample.

To note about this clone: Its antigen target is currently unknown. Base qualities were left out, and no much larger clone turns up one base away.

Here the chain combines TRBV27 and TRBJ2-2; no D segment can be confidently identified. The clonotype originates from a human patient with infectious villitis; the placental T cells may come from both mother and fetus. The sequenced sample consisted of placental tissue containing maternal and fetal cells. Read as DNA, the sequence is TGTGCCAGCAGTGCCCTAGGGCTCGGCCCGAAGATGGCCGGGGAGCTGTTTTTT. It translates as CASSALGLGPKMAGELFF.